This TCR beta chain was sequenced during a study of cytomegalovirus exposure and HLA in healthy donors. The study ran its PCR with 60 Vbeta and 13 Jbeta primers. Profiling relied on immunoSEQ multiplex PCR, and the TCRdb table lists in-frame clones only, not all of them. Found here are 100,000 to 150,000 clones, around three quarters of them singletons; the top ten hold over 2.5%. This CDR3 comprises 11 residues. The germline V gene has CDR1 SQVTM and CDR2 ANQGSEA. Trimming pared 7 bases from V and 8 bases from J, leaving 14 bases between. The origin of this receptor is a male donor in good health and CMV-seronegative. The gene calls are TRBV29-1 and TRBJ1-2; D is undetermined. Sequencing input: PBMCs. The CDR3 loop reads CSALDPGGYTF. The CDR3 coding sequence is TGCAGCGCTTTGGACCCGGGGGGCTACACCTTC.